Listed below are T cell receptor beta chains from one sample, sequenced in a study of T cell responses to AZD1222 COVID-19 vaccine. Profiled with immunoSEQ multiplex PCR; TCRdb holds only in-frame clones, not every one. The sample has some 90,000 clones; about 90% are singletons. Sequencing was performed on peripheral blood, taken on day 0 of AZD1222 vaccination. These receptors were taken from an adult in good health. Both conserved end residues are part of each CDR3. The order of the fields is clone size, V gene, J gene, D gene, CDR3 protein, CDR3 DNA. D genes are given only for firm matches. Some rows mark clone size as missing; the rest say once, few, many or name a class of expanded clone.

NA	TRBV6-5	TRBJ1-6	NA	CASREGIWNSPLHF	TGTGCCAGCAGAGAGGGGATTTGGAATTCACCCCTCCACTTT
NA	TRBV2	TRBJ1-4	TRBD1	CASKTGGTGGEKLFF	TGTGCCAGCAAAACCGGGGGGACAGGAGGGGAAAAACTGTTTTTT
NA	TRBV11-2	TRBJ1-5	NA	CASSLVPGNNQPQHF	TGTGCCAGCAGCTTAGTTCCAGGGAATAATCAGCCCCAGCATTTT
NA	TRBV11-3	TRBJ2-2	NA	CASSPLQAGELFF	TGTGCCAGCAGCCCTCTTCAGGCCGGGGAGCTGTTTTTT
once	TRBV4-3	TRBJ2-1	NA	CASSQEGFGEQFF	TGCGCCAGCAGCCAAGAAGGATTCGGTGAGCAGTTCTTC
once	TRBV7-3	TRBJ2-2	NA	CASSLTSTGELFF	TGTGCCAGCAGCTTAACGAGCACCGGGGAGCTGTTTTTT
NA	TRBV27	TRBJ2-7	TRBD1	CASSFYRGYEQYF	TGTGCCAGCAGTTTTTACAGGGGGTACGAGCAGTACTTC
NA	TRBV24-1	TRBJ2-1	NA	CATSDINSGSNEQFF	TGTGCCACCAGTGACATAAATTCAGGGTCCAATGAGCAGTTCTTC
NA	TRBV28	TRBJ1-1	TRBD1	CACYRGRRTEAFF	TGTGCCTGCTACAGGGGACGGCGCACTGAAGCTTTCTTT
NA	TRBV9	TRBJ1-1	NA	CASSVAPGAYTEAFF	TGTGCCAGCAGCGTAGCCCCAGGGGCCTACACTGAAGCTTTCTTT
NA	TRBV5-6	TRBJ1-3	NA	CASSFMTESSGNTIYF	TGTGCCAGCAGCTTCATGACTGAAAGCTCTGGAAACACCATATATTTT
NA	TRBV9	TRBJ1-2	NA	CASSSQDRLANYGYTF	TGTGCCAGCAGCTCCCAGGACAGATTAGCTAACTATGGCTACACCTTC
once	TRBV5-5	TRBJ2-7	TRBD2	CASSSLTSGSYEQYF	TGTGCCAGCAGCTCGCTGACTAGCGGCTCCTACGAGCAGTACTTC
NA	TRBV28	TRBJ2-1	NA	CASSSPGGRSYNEQFF	TGTGCCAGCAGTTCGCCCGGCGGTCGCTCCTACAATGAGCAGTTCTTC
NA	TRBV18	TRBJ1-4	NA	CASSPQSATNEKLFF	TGTGCCAGCTCACCACAGAGCGCAACTAATGAAAAACTGTTTTTT
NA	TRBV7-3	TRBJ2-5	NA	CASSLRGSVETQYF	TGTGCCAGCAGCTTAAGGGGTAGCGTGGAGACCCAGTACTTC
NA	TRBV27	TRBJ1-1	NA	CASSPLLGSTEAFF	TGTGCCAGCAGTCCCCTACTGGGGAGCACTGAAGCTTTCTTT
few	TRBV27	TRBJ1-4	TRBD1	CASSLTGGNEKLFF	TGTGCCAGCAGTTTAACAGGGGGAAATGAAAAACTGTTTTTT
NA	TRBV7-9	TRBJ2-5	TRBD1	CASTLGTGRETQYF	TGTGCCAGCACCCTGGGGACAGGGAGAGAGACCCAGTACTTC
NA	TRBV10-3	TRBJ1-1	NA	CATTDRNTEAFF	TGTGCCACGACGGACAGGAACACTGAAGCTTTCTTT
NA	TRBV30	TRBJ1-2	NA	CAWSLGHGGLGNYGYTF	TGTGCCTGGAGTCTAGGACATGGGGGACTGGGTAACTATGGCTACACCTTC
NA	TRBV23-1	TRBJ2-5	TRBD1	CASSRGQGQETQYF	TGCGCCAGCAGTCGGGGACAGGGGCAAGAGACCCAGTACTTC
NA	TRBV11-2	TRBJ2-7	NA	CASSFSNTGEQYF	TGTGCCAGCAGCTTCTCTAACACAGGGGAGCAGTACTTC
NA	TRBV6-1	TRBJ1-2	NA	CASSERKGGYTF	TGTGCCAGCAGTGAACGTAAAGGAGGCTACACCTTC
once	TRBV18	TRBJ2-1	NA	CASSRISGTYNEQFF	TGTGCCAGCTCACGTATTAGCGGAACCTACAATGAGCAGTTCTTC
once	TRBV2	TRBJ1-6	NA	CASIGQGLTYNSPLHF	TGTGCCAGCATTGGGCAGGGCTTGACCTATAATTCACCCCTCCACTTT
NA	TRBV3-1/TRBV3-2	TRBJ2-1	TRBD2	CASSPSLAGGVYNEQFF	TGTGCCAGCAGCCCCAGTCTAGCGGGAGGAGTTTACAATGAGCAGTTCTTC
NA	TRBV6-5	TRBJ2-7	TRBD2	CASSSRGGLHEQYF	TGTGCCAGCAGCTCACGGGGAGGGCTTCACGAGCAGTACTTC
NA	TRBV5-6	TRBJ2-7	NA	CASSWTDTSYEQYF	TGTGCCAGCAGCTGGACGGACACCTCCTACGAGCAGTACTTC
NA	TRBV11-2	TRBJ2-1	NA	CASSIQNEQFF	TGTGCCAGCAGCATACAAAATGAGCAGTTCTTC
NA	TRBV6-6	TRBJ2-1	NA	CASSHAGLEFF	TGTGCCAGCAGTCACGCGGGCTTAGAGTTCTTC
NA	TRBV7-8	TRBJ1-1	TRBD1	CASSFGGQSYTEAFF	TGTGCCAGCAGCTTTGGGGGACAGTCCTACACTGAAGCTTTCTTT
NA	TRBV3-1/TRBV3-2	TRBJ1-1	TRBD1	CASSPGQGAAEAFF	TGTGCCAGCAGCCCGGGACAGGGGGCCGCTGAAGCTTTCTTT
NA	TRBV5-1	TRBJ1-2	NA	CASSFLGEGGYTF	TGCGCCAGCAGCTTTTTGGGGGAGGGCGGCTACACCTTC
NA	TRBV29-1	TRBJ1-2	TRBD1	CSVETSGTGLPLRGYTF	TGCAGCGTTGAGACCTCCGGGACAGGGCTCCCCCTAAGAGGCTACACCTTC
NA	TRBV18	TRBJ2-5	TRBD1	CASSQQGGQETQYF	TGTGCCAGCTCACAACAGGGGGGCCAAGAGACCCAGTACTTC
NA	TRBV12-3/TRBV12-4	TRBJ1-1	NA	CASTDQNTEAFF	TGTGCCAGCACCGACCAGAACACTGAAGCTTTCTTT
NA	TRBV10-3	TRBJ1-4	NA	CAISEIGKEKLFF	TGTGCCATCAGTGAGATAGGGAAAGAAAAACTGTTTTTT
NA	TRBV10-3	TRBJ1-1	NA	CAISERTENTEAFF	TGTGCCATCAGCGAGAGAACAGAGAACACTGAAGCTTTCTTT